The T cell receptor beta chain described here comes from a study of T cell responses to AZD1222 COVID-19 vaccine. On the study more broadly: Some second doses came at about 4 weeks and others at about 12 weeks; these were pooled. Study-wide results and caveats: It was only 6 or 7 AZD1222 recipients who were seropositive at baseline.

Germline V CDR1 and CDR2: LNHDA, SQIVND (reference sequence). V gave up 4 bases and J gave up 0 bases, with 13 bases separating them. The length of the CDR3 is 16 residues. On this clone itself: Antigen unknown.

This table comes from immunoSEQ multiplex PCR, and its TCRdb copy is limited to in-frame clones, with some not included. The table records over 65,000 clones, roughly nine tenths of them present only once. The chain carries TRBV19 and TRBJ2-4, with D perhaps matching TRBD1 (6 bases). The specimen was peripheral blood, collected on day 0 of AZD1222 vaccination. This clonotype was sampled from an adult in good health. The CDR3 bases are TGTGCCAGTAGTAAGACCGGGACACCAGCCAAAAACATTCAGTACTTC. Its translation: CASSKTGTPAKNIQYF.